This TCR beta chain was identified during a study of cytomegalovirus exposure and HLA in healthy donors. With 60 Vbeta and 13 Jbeta primers, the PCR was carried out. Sequenced by immunoSEQ multiplex PCR; TCRdb stores in-frame clones only, minus some. The repertoire has approximately 150,000 clones, approximately 80% of them found once; the top ten carry 5.5% to 7%. The table lists this clone with a few counts. Its target is not known. Study results and limitations: Earlier results showed most TCR beta V segments being productive about 87% or about 30% of the time. Fewer than 200 TCR beta chains were listed as cytomegalovirus-associated. Despite most TCR sequences being rare, some public TCRs occurred in many donors.

The CDR3 covers 16 residues. Per germline, CDR1 SGHRS and CDR2 YFSETQ. Sequenced material: PBMCs. V gene TRBV5-1 combines with J gene TRBJ2-5; D possibly corresponds to TRBD2 (6 bases). The J call may be wrong; the DNA end is better matched by TRBJ2-7. The clonotype was recovered from a woman aged 40 to 49 in good health and CMV-seropositive. CDR3 coding DNA: TGCGCCAGCAGCTTGGATCGCCAGGGAGGCACCTACGAGCAGTACTTC. Translated, it gives CASSLDRQGGTYEQYF.